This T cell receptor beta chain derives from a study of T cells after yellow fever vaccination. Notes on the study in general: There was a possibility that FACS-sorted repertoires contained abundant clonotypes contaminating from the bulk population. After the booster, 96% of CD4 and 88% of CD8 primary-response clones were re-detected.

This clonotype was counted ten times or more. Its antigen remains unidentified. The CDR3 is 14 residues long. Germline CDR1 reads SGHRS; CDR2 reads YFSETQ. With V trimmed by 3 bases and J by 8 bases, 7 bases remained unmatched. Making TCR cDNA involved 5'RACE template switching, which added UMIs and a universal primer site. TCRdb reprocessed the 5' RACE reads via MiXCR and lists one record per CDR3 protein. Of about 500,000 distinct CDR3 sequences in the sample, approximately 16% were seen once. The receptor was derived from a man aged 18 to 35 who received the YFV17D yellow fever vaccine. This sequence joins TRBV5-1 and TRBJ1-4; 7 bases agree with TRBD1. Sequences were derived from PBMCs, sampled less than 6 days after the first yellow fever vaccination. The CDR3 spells CASSSRGGGEKLFF. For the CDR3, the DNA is TGCGCCAGCAGCTCCAGGGGGGGTGGAGAAAAACTGTTTTTT.